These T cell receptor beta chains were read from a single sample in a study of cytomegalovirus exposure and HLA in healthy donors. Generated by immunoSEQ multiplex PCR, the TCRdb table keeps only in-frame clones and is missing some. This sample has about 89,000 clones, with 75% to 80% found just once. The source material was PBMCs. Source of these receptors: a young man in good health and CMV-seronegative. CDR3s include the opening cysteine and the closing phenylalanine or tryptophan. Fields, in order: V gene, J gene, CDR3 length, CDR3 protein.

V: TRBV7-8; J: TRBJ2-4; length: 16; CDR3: CASSEGTGRAKNIQYF
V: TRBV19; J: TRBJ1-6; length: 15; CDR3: CASSIWSSYNSPLHF
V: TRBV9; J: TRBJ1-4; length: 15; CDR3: CASSTGQGAREKLFF
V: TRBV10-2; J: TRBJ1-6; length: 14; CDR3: CASRGEGGNSPLHF
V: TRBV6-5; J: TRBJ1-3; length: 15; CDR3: CASSYSRETGNTIYF
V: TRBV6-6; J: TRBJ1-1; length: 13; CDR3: CASSWGRNTEAFF
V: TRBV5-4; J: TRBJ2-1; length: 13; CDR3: CASSGTTGDEQFF
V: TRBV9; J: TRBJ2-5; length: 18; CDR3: CASSVSPPGLSVQETQYF
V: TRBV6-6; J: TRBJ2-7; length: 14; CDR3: CASSYVGAPYEQYF
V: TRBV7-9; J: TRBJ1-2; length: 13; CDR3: CASSRLDFRGYTF
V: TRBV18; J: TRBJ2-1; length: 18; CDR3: CASSQRQGAASGSGEQFF
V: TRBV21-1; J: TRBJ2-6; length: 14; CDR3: CASPPDSGANVLTF
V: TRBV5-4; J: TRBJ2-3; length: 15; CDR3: CASSSGTGSTDTQYF
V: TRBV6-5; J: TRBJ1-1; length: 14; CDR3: CASTPTGGGTEAFF
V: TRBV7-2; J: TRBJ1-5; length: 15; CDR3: CASSPGTAQNQPQHF
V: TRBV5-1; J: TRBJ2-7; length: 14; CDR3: CASSLEGTAYEQYF
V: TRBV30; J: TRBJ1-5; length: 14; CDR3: CAWRRTGSNQPQHF
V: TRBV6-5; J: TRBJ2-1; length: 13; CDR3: CASSYSTGYEQFF
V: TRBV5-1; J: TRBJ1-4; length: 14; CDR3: CASSLDEGYEKLFF
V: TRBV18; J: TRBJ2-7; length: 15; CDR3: CASSHRDGSSYEQYF
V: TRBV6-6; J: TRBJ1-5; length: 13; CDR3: CANRYGMHQPQHF
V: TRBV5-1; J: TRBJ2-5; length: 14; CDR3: CASSPGQYQETQYF
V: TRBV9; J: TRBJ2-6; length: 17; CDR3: CASSSSYEGKEANVLTF
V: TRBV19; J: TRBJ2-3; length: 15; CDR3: CASSFSGDYTDTQYF
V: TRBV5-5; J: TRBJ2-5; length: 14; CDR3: CASSRGSTQETQYF
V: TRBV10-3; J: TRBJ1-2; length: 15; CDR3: CAISASWRSDYGYTF
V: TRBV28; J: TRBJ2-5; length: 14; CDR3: CASIAAASTETQYF
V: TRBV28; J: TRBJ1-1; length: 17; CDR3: CASSSFKQGAWSAEAFF
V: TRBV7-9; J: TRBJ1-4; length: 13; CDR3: CASSSTGGEKLFF
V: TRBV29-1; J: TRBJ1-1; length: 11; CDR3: CSVTVNTEAFF
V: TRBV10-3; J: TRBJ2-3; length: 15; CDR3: CAIRSGTGTPDTQYF
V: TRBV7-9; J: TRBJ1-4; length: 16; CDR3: CASSLFPGWANEKLFF
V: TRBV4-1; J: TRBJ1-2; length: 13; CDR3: CASSQYRDYGYTF
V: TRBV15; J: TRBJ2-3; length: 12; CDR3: CATRGIADTQYF
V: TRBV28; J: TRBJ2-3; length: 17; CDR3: CASSLNAGGGLGDTQYF
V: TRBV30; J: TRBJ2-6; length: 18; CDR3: CAWAPPGQSLSGANVLTF
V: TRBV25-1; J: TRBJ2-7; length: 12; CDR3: CASSPQGYEQYF
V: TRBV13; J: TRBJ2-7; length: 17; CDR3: CASSPTLPTGKSYEQYF
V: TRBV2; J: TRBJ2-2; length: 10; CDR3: CASGAGELFF
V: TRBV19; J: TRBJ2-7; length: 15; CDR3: CASRDRDRVSYEQYF
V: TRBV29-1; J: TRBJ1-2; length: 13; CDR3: CSVRGPGNYGYTF
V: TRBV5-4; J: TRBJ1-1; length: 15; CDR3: CASSLNRGANTEAFF
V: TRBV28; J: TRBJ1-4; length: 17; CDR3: CASSLFPGAAANEKLFF
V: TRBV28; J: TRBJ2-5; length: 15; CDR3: CASSTATSKSETQYF
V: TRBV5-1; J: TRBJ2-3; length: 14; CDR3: CASSLGTSGYTQYF
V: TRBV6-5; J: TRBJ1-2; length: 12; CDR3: CASSHRDYGYTF
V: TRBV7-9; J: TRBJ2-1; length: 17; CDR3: CASSLAGLAGAYNEQFF
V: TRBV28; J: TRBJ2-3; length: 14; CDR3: CASWGEGNSDTQYF
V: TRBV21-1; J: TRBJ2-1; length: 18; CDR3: CASSKEFVRYRGINEQFF
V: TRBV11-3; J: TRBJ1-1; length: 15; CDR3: CASSLAGQGPGEAFF
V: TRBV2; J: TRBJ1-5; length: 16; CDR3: CASSENLGQGNQPQHF
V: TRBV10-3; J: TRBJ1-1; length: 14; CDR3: CAISERDRETEAFF
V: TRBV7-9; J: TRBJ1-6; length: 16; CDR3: CASSLLGGAVNSPLHF